What follows describes a single T cell receptor beta chain. Its antigen is undetermined. The CDR3 totals 16 residues. CDR1 and CDR2 (germline): SGHTA, FQGNSA. V gave up 2 bases and J gave up 0 bases, with 11 bases separating them. Primers included in the PCR were 60 Vbeta and 13 Jbeta primers. Clones were read by immunoSEQ multiplex PCR, and TCRdb kept only the in-frame ones, dropping some. The sample lists over 95,000 clones; around 73% were seen once. This entry is derived from a study of cytomegalovirus exposure and HLA in healthy donors. On the study more broadly: Membership in the Caucasian-associated ancestry cluster was found for 75% to 90% of about 430 genotyped donors.

General study results and limits: In a later analysis, DRB1 alleles had the most associated TCRs; HLA-C alleles the fewest. Among the sequence variants, a highly shared cluster was likely an artifact of sequencing. Segments of the TCR beta V type were, in most cases, productive about 90% or about 30% of the time in an earlier analysis.

The chain employs TRBV7-2 and TRBJ1-5, with D unclear. Sequencing was carried out using PBMCs. This TCR was recovered from a woman aged 25 to 39 in good health and CMV-seropositive. CDR3 amino acids: CASSLFGPYSNQPQHF. The DNA of the CDR3 is TGTGCCAGCAGCTTATTTGGGCCGTATAGCAATCAGCCCCAGCATTTT.